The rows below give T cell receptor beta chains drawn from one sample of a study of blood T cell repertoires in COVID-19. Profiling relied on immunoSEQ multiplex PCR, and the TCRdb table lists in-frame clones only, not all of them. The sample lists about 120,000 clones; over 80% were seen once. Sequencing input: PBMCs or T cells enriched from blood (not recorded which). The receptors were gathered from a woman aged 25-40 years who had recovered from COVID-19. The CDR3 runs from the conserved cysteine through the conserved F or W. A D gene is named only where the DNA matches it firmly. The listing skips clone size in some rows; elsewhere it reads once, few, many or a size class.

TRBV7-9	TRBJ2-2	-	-	TGTGCCAGCAGCCTCGACAACCCGGAGCTGTTTTTT	CASSLDNPELFF
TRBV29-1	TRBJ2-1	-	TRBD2	TGCAGCGTTGGGACTAGCGGGAGGTATGACAATGAGCAGTTCTTC	CSVGTSGRYDNEQFF
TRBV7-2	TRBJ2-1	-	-	TGTGCCAGCAGCTTAGCGACTATAAGCTACAATGAGCAGTTCTTC	CASSLATISYNEQFF
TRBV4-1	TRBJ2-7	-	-	TGCGCCAGCAGCCAAGAACCGTATAGCTCCTACGAGCAGTACTTC	CASSQEPYSSYEQYF
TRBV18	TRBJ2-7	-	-	TGTGCCAGCTCCTCCAGACAGGCAATCCCTTACGAGCAGTACTTC	CASSSRQAIPYEQYF
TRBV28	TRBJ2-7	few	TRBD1	TGTGCCAGCAGTACCGGGACAGGGAGCTCCTACGAGCAGTACTTC	CASSTGTGSSYEQYF
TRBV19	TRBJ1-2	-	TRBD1	TGTGCCAGTAGTATTGACAGGGAGGCGAGCTACACCTTC	CASSIDREASYTF
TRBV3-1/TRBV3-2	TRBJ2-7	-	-	TGTGCCAGCAGCCCCTCCGGGGAAGCGTCCGAGCAGTACTTC	CASSPSGEASEQYF
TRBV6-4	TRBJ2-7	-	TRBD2	TGTGCCAGCACGGGACTAGCGGGAGAGTCCCACGAGCAGTACTTC	CASTGLAGESHEQYF
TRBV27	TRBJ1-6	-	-	TGTGCCAGCAGTTTATACCCGCGGTCCAATTCACCCCTCCACTTT	CASSLYPRSNSPLHF
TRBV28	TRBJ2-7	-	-	TGTGCCAGCAGTTTCTTGCGGGATCTCGACGAGCAGTACTTC	CASSFLRDLDEQYF
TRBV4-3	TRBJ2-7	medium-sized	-	TGCGCCAGCAGCCGGGGAGCGAGCTCCTACGAGCAGTACTTC	CASSRGASSYEQYF
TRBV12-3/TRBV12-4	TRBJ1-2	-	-	TGTGCCAGCGAGGGGGTCTTAGGCTATGGCTACACCTTC	CASEGVLGYGYTF
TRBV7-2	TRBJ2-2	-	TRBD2	TGTGCCAGCAGCTTAGACCGGGGGGCCGGGGAGCTGTTTTTT	CASSLDRGAGELFF
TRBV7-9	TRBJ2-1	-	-	TGTGCCAGCAGCCTAACCCCGAGCGGTACCCTCGGGAATGAGCAGTTCTTC	CASSLTPSGTLGNEQFF
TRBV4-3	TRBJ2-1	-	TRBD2	TGCGCCAGCAGCCAAGATTCGGGAGGGTCCTACAATGAGCAGTTCTTC	CASSQDSGGSYNEQFF
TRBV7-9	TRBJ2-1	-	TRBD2	TGTGCCAGCAGCTCGGAGGTAGCGGGAGCATACAATGAGCAGTTCTTC	CASSSEVAGAYNEQFF
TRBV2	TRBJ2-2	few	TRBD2	TGTGCCAGCACTACAAGCGGGAGTCCCGCCGGGGAGCTGTTTTTT	CASTTSGSPAGELFF
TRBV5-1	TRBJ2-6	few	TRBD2	TGCGCCAGCAGCCCGGGACTAGCTTTCAGCTCTGGGGCCAACGTCCTGACTTTC	CASSPGLAFSSGANVLTF
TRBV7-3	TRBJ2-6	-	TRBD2	TGTGCCAGCAGCCCGTCGCGGGGGGCGGACGTCCTGACTTTC	CASSPSRGADVLTF
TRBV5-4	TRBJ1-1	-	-	TGTGCCAGCAGCACTGGTGGGCGGAACACTGAAGCTTTCTTT	CASSTGGRNTEAFF
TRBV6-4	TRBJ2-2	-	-	TGTGCCAGCAGCCGGGACTTTGCCGGGGAGCTGTTTTTT	CASSRDFAGELFF
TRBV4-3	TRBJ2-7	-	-	TGCGCCAGCAGTCGGGACTCCCTGACCTACGAGCAGTACTTC	CASSRDSLTYEQYF
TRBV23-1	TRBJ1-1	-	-	TGCGCCAGCAGTCAATTATTCAGGGAGGGTGGTACTTTCTTT	CASSQLFREGGTFF
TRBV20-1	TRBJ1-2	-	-	TGCAGTGCTAGTGCCGGGGGGGCGCGGAGTGAGGGCTACACCTTC	CSASAGGARSEGYTF
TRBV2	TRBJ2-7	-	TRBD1	TGTGCCAGCAATTACGGGACAGGGGGCTCCTACGAGCAGTACTTC	CASNYGTGGSYEQYF
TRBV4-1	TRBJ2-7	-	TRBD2	TGCGCCAGCAGCCAAGAGTTTACGGGAGGACCATACGAGCAGTACTTC	CASSQEFTGGPYEQYF
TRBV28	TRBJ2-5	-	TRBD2	TGTGCCAGCAGACCCCCGACTAGCGTCCGGGAGACCCAGTACTTC	CASRPPTSVRETQYF
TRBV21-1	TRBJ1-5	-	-	TGTGCCAGCTCCGCCGGGGGACTAGGCGAGGATGTAGTTCAGCCCCAGCATTTT	CASSAGGLGEDVVQPQHF